This T cell receptor (beta chain) emerged from a study of T cell repertoires in cytomegalovirus infection. Study in general: In the study, CMV epitopes included recently identified HLA-C-restricted and well-studied HLA-B-restricted ones. Public TCR beta signatures were indicative of both CMV infection and a matching HLA type. Notes on the study in general: HLA-C-restricted CMV-specific TCR beta clonotypes prevailed in the ex vivo response. Individuals carrying CMV plus the relevant HLA were identified by cumulative frequency of public TCR beta families.

This clonotype was counted ten times or more. Its cognate antigen is unknown. Unmatched junction bases numbered 5, after V lost 5 bases and J lost 6 bases. The length of the CDR3 is 15 residues. The germline V gene has CDR1 SEHNR and CDR2 FQNEAQ (reference sequence). TCRdb passed the reads through MiXCR, listing each CDR3 protein once. The sample shows some 270,000 distinct CDR3 sequences, 20% to 25% of them seen only once. The source is a human donor in good health (CMV status not recorded). Some clones in this sample may be carry-over from other donors' samples. This chain connects TRBV7-9 to TRBJ2-1; 12 nucleotides agree with TRBD2. The specimen was cultured PBMCs, collected from culture after CMV antigen stimulation. CDR3 loop: CASSKTSGRGNEQFF. CDR3 in DNA: TGTGCCAGCAGCAAGACTAGCGGGAGAGGCAATGAGCAGTTCTTC. Together with reference TRBV7-9 and TRBJ2-1, the CDR3 gives the full variable domain: DTGVSQNPRHKITKRGQNVTFRCDPISEHNRLYWYRQTLGQGPEFLTYFQNEAQLEKSRLLSDRFSAERPKGSFSTLEIQRTEQGDSAMYLCASSKTSGRGNEQFFGPGTRLTVL.